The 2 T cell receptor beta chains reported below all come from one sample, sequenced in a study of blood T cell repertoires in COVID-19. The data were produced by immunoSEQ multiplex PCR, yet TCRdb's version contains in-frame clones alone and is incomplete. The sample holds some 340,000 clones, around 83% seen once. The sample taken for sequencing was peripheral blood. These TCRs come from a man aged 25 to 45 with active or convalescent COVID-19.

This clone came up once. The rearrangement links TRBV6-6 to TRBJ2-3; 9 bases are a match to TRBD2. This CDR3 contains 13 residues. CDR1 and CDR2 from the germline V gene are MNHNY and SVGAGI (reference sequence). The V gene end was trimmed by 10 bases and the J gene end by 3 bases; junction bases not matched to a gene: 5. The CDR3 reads CAISGGRTDTQYF. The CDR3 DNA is TGTGCCATCAGCGGGGGGCGAACAGATACGCAGTATTTT.

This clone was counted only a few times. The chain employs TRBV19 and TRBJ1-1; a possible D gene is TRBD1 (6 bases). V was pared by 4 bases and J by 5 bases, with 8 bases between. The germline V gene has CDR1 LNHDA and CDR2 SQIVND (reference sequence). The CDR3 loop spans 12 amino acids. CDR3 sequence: CASSKGETEAFF. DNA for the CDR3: TGTGCCAGTAGTAAGGGGGAGACTGAAGCTTTCTTT.